This TCR beta chain was sequenced in a study of human T cells and chemical hapten exposure. Study background: DPC at 0.01% went onto the upper back in patch tests, read at 6 days. Women made up most patients, who had alopecia areata, totalis or universalis.

Via MiXCR, TCRdb re-called the RACE reads, giving one row per CDR3 protein. Of under 70,000 distinct CDR3 sequences listed, approximately 10% are singletons. This clonotype was detected many times. The CDR3 is made up of 14 amino acids. The germline CDR1 and CDR2 sequences are MDHEN and SYDVKM. After removal of 8 bases from V and 5 bases from J, the junction contained 5 bases not matched to a gene. Time point here: pre-sensitization, week 0. The treatment: therapeutic diphenylcyclopropenone sensitization with weekly scalp DPC. Each donor was an alopecia patient between 18 and 70 years of age who qualified for DPC. Total RNA came from unfractionated whole blood.

Here the sequenced sample was whole blood, taken in connection with sensitization to the hapten diphenylcyclopropenone (DPC). The chain joins TRBV28 to TRBJ2-6; 8 bases match TRBD1. The TCR comes from a woman in her thirties or forties with alopecia areata. Some clones in this sample may be carry-over from other donors' samples. The CDR3 loop reads CASHRQGRANVLTF. Written as DNA, the CDR3 is TGTGCCAGCCACCGACAGGGGCGGGCCAACGTCCTGACTTTC.